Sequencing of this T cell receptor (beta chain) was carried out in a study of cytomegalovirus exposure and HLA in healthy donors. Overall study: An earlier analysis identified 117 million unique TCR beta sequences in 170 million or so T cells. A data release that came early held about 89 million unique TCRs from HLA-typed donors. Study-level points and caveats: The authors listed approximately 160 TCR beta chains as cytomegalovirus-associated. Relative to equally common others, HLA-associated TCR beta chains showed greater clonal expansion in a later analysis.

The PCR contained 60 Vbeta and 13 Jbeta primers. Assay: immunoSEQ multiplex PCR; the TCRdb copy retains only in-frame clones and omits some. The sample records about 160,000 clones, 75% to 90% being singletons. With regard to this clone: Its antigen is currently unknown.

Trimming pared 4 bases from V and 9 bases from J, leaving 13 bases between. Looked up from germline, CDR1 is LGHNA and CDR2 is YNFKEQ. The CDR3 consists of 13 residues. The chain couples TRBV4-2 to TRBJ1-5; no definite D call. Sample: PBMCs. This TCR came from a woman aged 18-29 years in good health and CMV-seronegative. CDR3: CASSPGRERPQHF. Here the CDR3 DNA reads TGTGCCAGCAGCCCCGGCCGGGAACGGCCCCAGCATTTT.